The rows below give T cell receptor beta chains drawn from one sample of a study of beta chain features in type 1 diabetes. Assay: immunoSEQ multiplex PCR; the TCRdb copy retains only in-frame clones and omits some. This table holds some 150,000 clones, around 10% found once. The sequenced material came from central memory CD4+ T cells from blood. All receptors come from a man aged 18 to 30 in good health. CDR3s include the opening cysteine and the closing phenylalanine or tryptophan.

CAWGLETQYF	TRBJ2-5	TRBV27
CASSPSPSGTDTQYF	TRBJ2-3	TRBV6-5
CASRALDRNTEAFF	TRBJ1-1	TRBV27
CASSLGAQNTGELFF	TRBJ2-2	TRBV28
CASRGHRGYEQYF	TRBJ2-7	TRBV7-9
CSASPDTQYF	TRBJ2-3	TRBV20-1
CASGRDINYGYTF	TRBJ1-2	TRBV5-1
CASSPDRGRDGYTF	TRBJ1-2	TRBV23-1
CSLGSGNTEAFF	TRBJ1-1	TRBV29-1
CSALRGRGYTF	TRBJ1-2	TRBV29-1
CAIMGASTDTQYF	TRBJ2-3	TRBV10-3
CASSLRATGSEQYF	TRBJ2-7	TRBV27
CASSLQGGGANVLTF	TRBJ2-6	TRBV2
CASLLRATNTEAFF	TRBJ1-1	TRBV6-5
CASSPLGRTYEQYF	TRBJ2-7	TRBV18
CASSPESNQPQHF	TRBJ1-5	TRBV18
CASSLTGAGGYEQYF	TRBJ2-7	TRBV9
CASSPAGQLSGANVLTF	TRBJ2-6	TRBV4-3
CASSPGDPQYF	TRBJ2-7	TRBV18
CASSVDTEQFF	TRBJ2-1	TRBV9
CASSVAVADSVQGVGTEAFF	TRBJ1-1	TRBV9
CATKGPGANVLTF	TRBJ2-6	TRBV6-6
CASSPRTGGVAEAFF	TRBJ1-1	TRBV4-1
CATKIGTGGAAGELFF	TRBJ2-2	TRBV15
CASSLGGLAGTDTQYF	TRBJ2-3	TRBV7-2
CASSLGTSGSSSDTQYF	TRBJ2-3	TRBV9
CAGSRGMNTEAFF	TRBJ1-1	TRBV19
CASSPDRGRHEKLFF	TRBJ1-4	TRBV18
CASSQDRVQPQHF	TRBJ1-5	TRBV4-2
CASKNGAVTGELFF	TRBJ2-2	TRBV2
CSVRRSGRVGEQFF	TRBJ2-1	TRBV29-1
CASSRRAPYEQYF	TRBJ2-7	TRBV6-5
CASSERTDQETQYF	TRBJ2-5	TRBV18
CASSESAGNNQPQHF	TRBJ1-5	TRBV9
CAIGQGVIMNTEAFF	TRBJ1-1	TRBV10-3
CASSQVFGTDTQYF	TRBJ2-3	TRBV14
CASSYSGTEAFF	TRBJ1-1	TRBV11-2
CASRERLGHEQYF	TRBJ2-7	TRBV2
CASSPEQANVLTF	TRBJ2-6	TRBV7-2
CSVDRGSSTDTQYF	TRBJ2-3	TRBV29-1
CASSKQGADNYGYTF	TRBJ1-2	TRBV4-3
CASSLPGQRKTQYF	TRBJ2-5	TRBV5-4
CASSVRTATYEQYF	TRBJ2-7	TRBV7-8
CASSLIAGEVYEQYF	.	TRBV7-3
CASSLERNTDTQYF	TRBJ2-3	TRBV7-2
CASSLQRDTQYF	TRBJ2-5	TRBV7-2
CASSPGSTDTQYF	TRBJ2-3	TRBV5-1
CASSQTRPSYEQYF	TRBJ2-7	TRBV4-3
CASSLVGTTDTQYF	TRBJ2-3	TRBV7-7
CAIQATDTQYF	TRBJ2-3	TRBV10-3